Presented here are 19 T cell receptor beta chains from one specimen sequenced in a study of blood T cell repertoires in COVID-19. Only in-frame clones appear in the TCRdb table, and some are missing; sequencing was by immunoSEQ multiplex PCR. The sample includes about 150,000 clones, about four fifths seen only once; the top ten take 25% to 30%. The material sequenced was peripheral blood. These receptors all come from a woman aged 60 to 75 with acute or convalescent COVID-19.

This chain uses TRBV5-1 with TRBJ2-6, with D perhaps TRBD2 (6 bases). Germline CDR1 is SGHRS and CDR2 is YFSETQ. V was cut by 1 base and J by 0 bases, with 11 bases left in between. The CDR3 is 17 amino acids. CDR3 nucleotide sequence: TGCGCCAGCAGCTTGTCCCTGGGGGGCTCTGGGGCCAACGTCCTGACTTTC. This sequence encodes CASSLSLGGSGANVLTF.

The rearrangement uses TRBV28 and TRBJ1-1; D unclear. This CDR3 is 14 amino acids long. CDR1 and CDR2 (germline): MDHEN, SYDVKM. V was trimmed by 4 bases and J by 11 bases, leaving 20 bases between them. The CDR3 loop is CASSSPGMPAGAFF. The CDR3 region has the DNA TGTGCCAGCAGTTCCCCGGGGATGCCGGCCGGGGCTTTCTTT.

The genes are TRBV11-2 and TRBJ1-4; TRBD1 matches 8 bases. From germline, CDR1 is SGHAT and CDR2 FQNNGV. This CDR3 has 14 amino acids. Unmatched junction bases numbered 7, after V lost 4 bases and J lost 9 bases. The CDR3 loop is CASSSPGQGQKLFF. The CDR3 DNA reads TGTGCCAGCAGCTCGCCCGGACAGGGACAAAAACTGTTTTTT.

This clone appeared once. V and J are TRBV19 and TRBJ1-5; 9 bases are a match to TRBD1. From germline, CDR1 is LNHDA and CDR2 SQIVND (reference sequence). This CDR3 region has 14 residues. Unmatched junction bases numbered 4, after V lost 5 bases and J lost 5 bases. CDR3 coding DNA: TGTGCCAGTAGTTCGGGACAGGGAGATCAGCCCCAGCATTTT. This translates into CASSSGQGDQPQHF.

CDR3 DNA sequence: TGTGCCAGCAGCAGGGTAGGAGGGAACAATGAGCAGTTCTTC. It codes for CASSRVGGNNEQFF. The chain uses TRBV11-3 and TRBJ2-1, with D possibly being TRBD2 (6 bases). V was shortened by 5 bases and J by 5 bases, with 13 bases between the two germline ends. There are 14 residues in the CDR3. Looked up from germline, CDR1 is SGHNT and CDR2 is YENEEA.

This chain uses TRBV5-1 with TRBJ1-2, with TRBD1 matching over 8 bases. Germline trimming cut 4 bases from V and 8 bases from J; bases unmatched to any gene: 7. This CDR3 is built from 13 residues. Germline V gene data show CDR1 as SGHRS and CDR2 as YFSETQ. Here the CDR3 DNA reads TGCGCCAGCAGCCATGGACAGGGTGAAGGCTACACCTTC. Protein: CASSHGQGEGYTF.

The V gene is TRBV6-2 or TRBV6-3, the J gene TRBJ1-5, with D perhaps TRBD1 (6 bases). Trimming shortened V by 6 bases and J by 5 bases, and 20 bases separated the two germline ends. The CDR3 has 16 residues. Germline loops: CDR1 MNHEY, CDR2 SVGEGT. DNA of the CDR3: TGTGCCAGCAGCCCAGGGACAATCAGCATCCATCAGCCCCAGCATTTT. The encoded protein is CASSPGTISIHQPQHF.

The chain employs TRBV2 and TRBJ2-7; D remains unclear. Trimming removed 6 bases from V and 3 bases from J, with 12 bases in between. The CDR3 contains 13 residues. Germline-derived CDR1 and CDR2 are SNHLY and FYNNEI. The CDR3 nucleotides are TGTGCCAGCAGAGAGAGCCCCGGCTACGAGCAGTACTTC. It codes for CASRESPGYEQYF. The variable domain in full, completed from reference TRBV2 and TRBJ2-7, reads EPEVTQTPSHQVTQMGQEVILRCVPISNHLYFYWYRQILGQKVEFLVSFYNNEISEKSEIFDDQFSVERPDGSNFTLKIRSTKLEDSAMYFCASRESPGYEQYFGPGTRLTVT.

J is TRBJ1-2 and V is TRBV19; D is ambiguous. In germline, CDR1 is LNHDA, CDR2 SQIVND (reference sequence). This CDR3 comprises 13 residues. V lost 3 bases, J lost 2 bases, and 7 bases lay in between. CDR3 coding DNA: TGTGCCAGTAGTATGGAGTCCAACTATGGCTACACCTTC. It codes for CASSMESNYGYTF.

This chain uses TRBV6-5 with TRBJ1-2, with D perhaps matching TRBD1 (6 bases). Looked up from germline, CDR1 is MNHEY and CDR2 is SVGAGI. Trimming took off 0 bases at V and 8 bases at J, with 13 bases between the two ends. The CDR3 is 14 residues long. CDR3 nucleotide sequence: TGTGCCAGCAGTTACTCTACAGGGCGAGGCGGCTACACCTTC. Translation gives CASSYSTGRGGYTF.

This sequence joins TRBV15 and TRBJ1-1, with D tentatively TRBD1 (5 bases). The CDR3 covers 13 residues. In germline, CDR1 is LNHNV, CDR2 YYDKDF (reference sequence). V was shortened by 0 bases and J by 4 bases, with 6 bases between the two germline ends. CDR3: CATSRERGTEAFF. The CDR3 bases are TGTGCCACCAGCAGAGAAAGGGGCACTGAAGCTTTCTTT.

The chain joins TRBV19 to TRBJ1-5; D gene unclear. Trimming pared 7 bases from V and 7 bases from J, leaving 17 bases between. The germline V gene encodes CDR1 LNHDA and CDR2 SQIVND (reference sequence). The CDR3 totals 14 residues. The CDR3: CASTPDSNPQPQHF. The CDR3 region has the DNA TGTGCCAGTACTCCGGACTCTAACCCCCAGCCCCAGCATTTT.

Many counts were recorded for this clone. The CDR3: CASSSGIPYGYTF. The CDR3, as DNA: TGCGCCAGCAGCTCCGGGATCCCTTATGGCTACACCTTC. The chain links TRBV5-1 to TRBJ1-2; D remains unclear. Trimming shortened V by 3 bases and J by 5 bases, and 11 bases separated the two germline ends. This CDR3 contains 13 residues. CDR1 and CDR2 (germline): SGHRS, YFSETQ.

The chain recombines TRBV6-5 with TRBJ1-2, with D hard to call. The length of the CDR3 is 15 residues. V was trimmed by 2 bases and J by 4 bases, leaving 14 bases between them. CDR1 and CDR2 (germline): MNHEY, SVGAGI. The CDR3 sequence: CASSYEHRDGYGYTF. The CDR3 DNA reads as TGTGCCAGCAGTTACGAACATCGGGATGGCTATGGCTACACCTTC.

The chain employs TRBV30 and TRBJ1-5; 7 nucleotides agree with TRBD1. CDR1 and CDR2 (germline): GTSNPN, SVGIG (reference sequence). J lost 4 bases, V lost 1 base, and 7 bases had no gene match. The CDR3 loop spans 15 amino acids. CDR3 coding DNA: TGTGCCTGGAGTGATGAGGGACAGTTAAATCAGCCCCAGCATTTT. The encoded protein is CAWSDEGQLNQPQHF.

The table lists this clone with many counts. The chain uses TRBV3-1 (or the pseudogene TRBV3-2) and TRBJ2-7, with 7 bases matching TRBD1. Trimming removed 5 bases from V and 3 bases from J; junction bases left unmatched: 7. This CDR3 has 14 amino acids. CDR1 is LGHDT and CDR2 is YNNKEL in the germline V gene (reference sequence). This chain's CDR3 is CASSAQGVSYEQYF. The DNA for the CDR3 is TGTGCCAGCAGCGCGCAGGGGGTCAGCTACGAGCAGTACTTC.

The chain is built from TRBV28 and TRBJ2-3; no definite D call. The CDR3 is 15 amino acids. Trimming pared 4 bases from V and 0 bases from J, leaving 11 bases between. Looked up from germline, CDR1 is MDHEN and CDR2 is SYDVKM. The CDR3 DNA reads as TGTGCCAGCAGTTCTCTCAGTCGAAGCACAGATACGCAGTATTTT. It translates to CASSSLSRSTDTQYF.

The chain couples TRBV27 to TRBJ1-5; D gene uncertain. The V gene lost 3 bases and the J gene lost 0 bases, with 9 bases spanning the gap. Germline loops: CDR1 MNHEY, CDR2 SMNVEV (reference sequence). The CDR3 runs to 15 residues. CDR3 in DNA: TGTGCCAGCAGTTTTGCGCGTCATAGCAATCAGCCCCAGCATTTT. Amino acids: CASSFARHSNQPQHF.

The chain uses TRBV24-1 and TRBJ1-2; perhaps TRBD1 as D (6 bases). V was trimmed by 3 bases and J by 2 bases, leaving 9 bases between them. CDR1 is KGHDR, CDR2 SFDVKD, per germline. There are 14 residues in the CDR3. The CDR3 loop is CATSDDGQNYGYTF. The CDR3 nucleotides read TGTGCCACCAGTGATGATGGACAGAACTATGGCTACACCTTC.